The rows below give T cell receptor beta chains drawn from one sample of a study of cytomegalovirus exposure and HLA in healthy donors. TCRdb's table, derived via immunoSEQ multiplex PCR, lists solely in-frame clones and lacks some. Of over 150,000 clones in the sample, approximately 85% were seen once. The source material was PBMCs. All receptors come from a girl under 18 in good health and CMV-seropositive. Both conserved end residues are part of each CDR3. The D gene is left open where the match is weak. Not every row has a clone size; where given, it reads once, few, many or a size class.

D gene	V gene	CDR3 length	J gene	clone size	CDR3 DNA	CDR3 protein
NA	TRBV27	14	TRBJ1-2	NA	TGTGCCAGCAGTTTATCGACGGGGGGCTATGGCTACACCTTC	CASSLSTGGYGYTF
NA	TRBV6-5	11	TRBJ2-3	NA	TGTGCCAGCGGTCTAATAGATACGCAGTATTTT	CASGLIDTQYF
NA	TRBV2	17	TRBJ1-3	once	TGTGCCAGCAGTGGAAACTACCTGAAACGAGCTGGAAACACCATATATTTT	CASSGNYLKRAGNTIYF
TRBD1	TRBV5-6	16	TRBJ2-2	once	TGTGCCAGCAGCCCCACAGGGGCCCCGAACACCGGGGAGCTGTTTTTT	CASSPTGAPNTGELFF
NA	TRBV4-1	15	TRBJ2-1	NA	TGCGCCAGCAGCCCTAAGAAACAGGGTAATAGTGAGCAGTTCTTC	CASSPKKQGNSEQFF
NA	TRBV2	17	TRBJ1-5	NA	TGTGCCAGCAGTGAAACTCGGGCAGGGCTAAGGGATCAGCCCCAGCATTTT	CASSETRAGLRDQPQHF
TRBD1	TRBV5-6	16	TRBJ2-7	NA	TGTGCCAGCAGCTCGCCACGGGACAGGGGGCTGTACGAGCAGTACTTC	CASSSPRDRGLYEQYF
NA	TRBV7-2	17	TRBJ2-5	NA	TGTGCCAGCAGCCCAACTCTCCATGGGGGGGCCAAAGAGACCCAGTACTTC	CASSPTLHGGAKETQYF
TRBD1	TRBV6-6	14	TRBJ1-4	NA	TGTGCCAGCAGTGGACAGGGGGCTGATGAAAAACTGTTTTTT	CASSGQGADEKLFF
TRBD1	TRBV2	17	TRBJ1-1	NA	TGTGCCAGCAGCCCGGACAGGGGAGTAAGGGGTTCGTCTGAAGCTTTCTTT	CASSPDRGVRGSSEAFF
TRBD2	TRBV5-4	16	TRBJ2-3	NA	TGTGCCAGCAGCTACGGGGGGGCCGGTCCCACAGATACGCAGTATTTT	CASSYGGAGPTDTQYF
NA	TRBV18	13	TRBJ1-2	NA	TGTGCCAGCTCACCACCGATCCGGCAGCGTAAGACCTTC	CASSPPIRQRKTF
NA	TRBV7-2	16	TRBJ1-5	NA	TGTGCCAGCAGCGTAGGGGGGACATACAATTATCAGCCCCAGCATTTT	CASSVGGTYNYQPQHF
TRBD2	TRBV19	15	TRBJ2-5	NA	TGTGCCAGTAGTTTTGGCGGGGGGCCGCGGGAGACCCAGTACTTC	CASSFGGGPRETQYF
NA	TRBV18	13	TRBJ2-3	NA	TGTGCCAGCTCACCGGGGCAGACAGATACGCAGTATTTT	CASSPGQTDTQYF
NA	TRBV18	14	TRBJ1-2	NA	TGTGCCAGCTCACCGGAGACAGCCACTTATGGCTACACCTTC	CASSPETATYGYTF
TRBD2	TRBV7-9	18	TRBJ2-1	NA	TGTGCCAGCAGCTTAGTGGGCGGGGAGCGGGGGCCCTACAATGAGCAGTTCTTC	CASSLVGGERGPYNEQFF
NA	TRBV6-1	17	TRBJ2-7	NA	TGTGCCAGCAGTGAAATGGTCCCCACATCGTTCTCCTACGAGCAGTACTTC	CASSEMVPTSFSYEQYF
NA	TRBV27	15	TRBJ1-1	NA	TGTGCCAGCAGTATTTCCGGGACATTGAACACTGAAGCTTTCTTT	CASSISGTLNTEAFF
NA	TRBV7-2	14	TRBJ2-5	NA	TGTGCCAGCAGCCCCCGGACGGGGCAAGAGACCCAGTACTTC	CASSPRTGQETQYF
NA	TRBV6-5	13	TRBJ2-1	NA	TGTGCCAGCAGTGAAGACAGCTACAATGAGCAGTTCTTC	CASSEDSYNEQFF
NA	TRBV6-5	14	TRBJ1-1	NA	TGTGCCAGCAGTTACCGGGGGTTGTACACTGAAGCTTTCTTT	CASSYRGLYTEAFF
TRBD2	TRBV7-9	18	TRBJ2-3	NA	TGTGCCAGCAGCGCCAGACTAGCGGGGGAACAGGGCACAGATACGCAGTATTTT	CASSARLAGEQGTDTQYF
NA	TRBV27	16	TRBJ1-1	NA	TGTGCCAGCAGACCAACGGGACTATCGGCCAACACTGAAGCTTTCTTT	CASRPTGLSANTEAFF
NA	TRBV7-8	16	TRBJ1-1	once	TGTGCCAGCAGCTTAGGGTCGACAGCCACGAACACTGAAGCTTTCTTT	CASSLGSTATNTEAFF
TRBD2	TRBV4-1	17	TRBJ2-2	NA	TGCGCCAGCAGCCAAGTCCCTAGCGGGAGATACACCGGGGAGCTGTTTTTT	CASSQVPSGRYTGELFF
NA	TRBV9	13	TRBJ1-1	NA	TGTGCCAGCAGCTCAGGACAGAACACTGAAGCTTTCTTT	CASSSGQNTEAFF
NA	TRBV5-1	13	TRBJ2-1	NA	TGCGCCAGCAGCTTGTATGGGGAGGATGAGCAGTTCTTC	CASSLYGEDEQFF
TRBD2	TRBV5-1	15	TRBJ2-7	few	TGCGCCAGCAGCTTCTTAGCGGGGGCCACCTACGAGCAGTACTTC	CASSFLAGATYEQYF
NA	TRBV27	14	TRBJ1-1	NA	TGTGCCAGCAGTTTATCGACGGGGTGGGATGAAGCTTTCTTT	CASSLSTGWDEAFF
NA	TRBV19	14	TRBJ2-5	few	TGTGCCAGTAGTACCTCTGCAGGGGCCGAGACCCAGTACTTC	CASSTSAGAETQYF
NA	TRBV4-1	13	TRBJ2-1	few	TGTGCCAGCAGCCCGGACTCATACAATGAGCAGTTCTTC	CASSPDSYNEQFF
NA	TRBV4-1	19	TRBJ2-5	NA	TGCGCCAGCAGCCCTGGGTGGTTGGGGGGGGCCACCTACCAAGAGACCCAGTACTTC	CASSPGWLGGATYQETQYF
NA	TRBV4-1	14	TRBJ2-7	NA	TGCGCCAGCAGCCAAGATCGGTTGGTATACGAGCAGTACTTC	CASSQDRLVYEQYF
NA	TRBV27	15	TRBJ2-7	NA	TGTGCCAGCAGTTTATCAGCAGGGTACTCCTACGAGCAGTACTTC	CASSLSAGYSYEQYF
TRBD1	TRBV9	21	TRBJ1-1	NA	TGTGCCAGCAGCGTAGGAGGCCTCCTTCTCCTGGGGGACAGGGTTAACACTGAAGCTTTCTTT	CASSVGGLLLLGDRVNTEAFF